The 32 T cell receptor beta chains below all came from one sample that was sequenced in a study of blood T cell repertoires in COVID-19. TCRdb's copy holds only in-frame clones and misses some; the assay was immunoSEQ multiplex PCR. The profile covers some 80,000 clones, with roughly 91% appearing a single time and roughly 19% taken by the ten largest. Sequencing was carried out using peripheral blood. These receptors were obtained from a human donor in a cohort sampled during active COVID-19.

The V call is TRBV12-3 or TRBV12-4, the J call TRBJ2-1; D possibly corresponds to TRBD2 (5 bases). V was clipped by 6 bases and J by 3 bases, with 9 bases between them. The CDR3 runs 13 residues. The CDR3 loop is CASSPRDYNEQFF. The CDR3 coding sequence is TGTGCCAGCAGCCCCCGGGACTACAATGAGCAGTTCTTC.

This clone has more than one count but fewer than ten. The chain is built from TRBV3-1 (or the pseudogene TRBV3-2) and TRBJ2-7; D possibly corresponds to TRBD2 (5 bases). In germline, CDR1 is LGHDT, CDR2 YNNKEL (reference sequence). The V end was cut by 3 bases, the J end by 7 bases, with 13 bases between. The CDR3 is 13 amino acids. The chain's CDR3 is CASSHSTSGEQYF. The CDR3 region has the DNA TGTGCCAGCAGCCACTCAACAAGCGGAGAGCAGTACTTC.

The CDR3 region is CASREQSTLGTQYF. The CDR3 DNA sequence: TGTGCCAGCAGGGAACAGAGCACCCTCGGGACCCAGTACTTC. V usage is TRBV6-4 and J usage is TRBJ2-5; D unclear. Germline values: CDR1 MRHNA, CDR2 SNTAGT. V shed 6 bases and J shed 7 bases, with 18 bases lying between them. This CDR3 region has 14 residues.

The chain recombines TRBV5-1 with TRBJ2-5; the D gene is possibly TRBD2 (5 bases). In germline, CDR1 is SGHRS, CDR2 YFSETQ. With 4 bases removed from V and 0 bases from J, the gap between germline ends came to 16 bases. The CDR3 is 16 amino acids. CDR3 loop: CASSPTGSGNQETQYF. The CDR3 bases are TGCGCCAGCAGCCCCACGGGGAGCGGAAACCAAGAGACCCAGTACTTC.

The chain employs TRBV19 and TRBJ2-1; 8 positions match TRBD1. V dropped 3 bases and J dropped 7; count of bases not matched to a gene: 5. CDR1 is LNHDA and CDR2 is SQIVND in the germline V gene (reference sequence). The CDR3 is made up of 14 amino acids. The CDR3 DNA sequence: TGTGCCAGTAGTATGCGGACAGGGATGAATGAGCAGTTCTTC. As protein: CASSMRTGMNEQFF.

The chain employs TRBV28 and TRBJ1-1, with D possibly being TRBD1 (6 bases). The V gene's germline CDR1 is MDHEN and CDR2 SYDVKM. The CDR3 sequence is 15 residues long. The V gene lost 5 bases and the J gene lost 5 bases, with 18 bases spanning the gap. CDR3 amino acids: CASSTRDRPVTEAFF. The CDR3 nucleotides read TGTGCCAGCAGTACCCGAGACAGGCCTGTAACTGAAGCTTTCTTT.

This clone came up once. This chain connects TRBV2 to TRBJ2-2; D is unresolved. Deletions cut 7 bases from V and 2 bases from J, with 11 bases between. The CDR3 spans 14 residues. CDR1 and CDR2 (germline): SNHLY, FYNNEI. In DNA, the CDR3 is TGTGCCAGCACGCCACAGAGAAACACCGGGGAGCTGTTTTTT. It yields the protein CASTPQRNTGELFF.

This chain links TRBV19 with TRBJ1-5; 10 positions match TRBD1. Trimming removed 1 base from V and 6 bases from J; junction bases left unmatched: 3. Germline CDR1 is LNHDA and CDR2 is SQIVND (reference sequence). CDR3 length equals 15 residues. CDR3 residues: CASSIGTGGGQPQHF. The CDR3 nucleotides are TGTGCCAGTAGTATAGGGACAGGGGGTGGTCAGCCCCAGCATTTT.

The chain joins TRBV10-1 to TRBJ2-1, with a possible D match to TRBD2 (6 bases). Germline V gene sequence: CDR1 WNHNN, CDR2 SYGVQD (reference sequence). V lost 6 bases, J lost 9 bases, and 18 bases lay in between. The CDR3 runs 14 residues. CDR3 loop: CASRAGSGHGEQFF. CDR3 DNA sequence: TGCGCCAGCAGAGCTGGAAGCGGGCACGGTGAGCAGTTCTTC.

The chain is built from TRBV5-1 and TRBJ1-2; maybe TRBD1 (6 bases). The CDR3 has 14 amino acids. The V end lost 4 bases, the J end lost 3 bases, and 13 bases lay between the germline ends. CDR1 is SGHRS and CDR2 is YFSETQ in the germline V gene. The CDR3 DNA follows: TGCGCCAGCAGCCAGGACAGCTGGGACTATGGCTACACCTTC. It yields the protein CASSQDSWDYGYTF.

This clone has a single count. The V and J genes are TRBV5-1 and TRBJ2-3; D call uncertain. The CDR3 totals 15 residues. V gave up 2 bases and J gave up 2 bases, with 12 bases separating them. CDR1 and CDR2 from the germline V gene are SGHRS and YFSETQ. The CDR3 reads CASSFRTTPTDTQYF. The CDR3 coding sequence is TGCGCCAGCAGCTTCCGTACTACCCCCACAGATACGCAGTATTTT.

This chain joins TRBV7-8 and TRBJ1-5, with 7 bases that match TRBD1. Germline CDR1 is SGHVS and CDR2 is FQNEAQ. Trimming cost V 5 bases and J 4 bases; bases outside gene matches: 2. The length of the CDR3 is 13 residues. CDR3: CASSRQGNQPQHF. The CDR3 nucleotides read TGTGCCAGCAGCCGACAGGGAAATCAGCCCCAGCATTTT.

V is TRBV28 and J is TRBJ1-2; D is uncertain. Deletions cut 7 bases from V and 1 base from J, with 16 bases between. Germline CDR1 and CDR2: MDHEN and SYDVKM. This CDR3 is built from 15 residues. In nucleotides, the CDR3 is TGTGCCAGCACCCCCTTTACCCACAGTAACTATGGCTACACCTTC. Amino acid sequence: CASTPFTHSNYGYTF.

The rearrangement uses TRBV28 and TRBJ2-7, with TRBD2 matching 8 bases. The CDR3 is 13 amino acids. Germline loops: CDR1 MDHEN, CDR2 SYDVKM. Germline trimming cut 4 bases from V and 6 bases from J; bases unmatched to any gene: 5. The CDR3 protein is CASSSGLAGEQYF. For the CDR3, the DNA is TGTGCCAGCAGTTCCGGGCTAGCGGGCGAGCAGTACTTC.

This chain links TRBV6-4 with TRBJ1-6; tentative D call: TRBD1 (6 bases). In germline, CDR1 is MRHNA, CDR2 SNTAGT. The CDR3 loop spans 15 amino acids. Trimming stripped 6 bases from V and 2 bases from J, with 11 bases between. The DNA for the CDR3 is TGTGCCAGCAGGGCACAGGGCGCCTATAATTCACCCCTCCACTTT. It encodes CASRAQGAYNSPLHF.

The V and J genes are TRBV9 and TRBJ2-5, with D possibly TRBD1 on 5 matching bases. The CDR3 runs 13 residues. Germline V gives CDR1 SGDLS, CDR2 YYNGEE. Trimming removed 3 bases from V and 4 bases from J, with 10 bases in between. The CDR3 loop reads CASSENRGETQYF. The CDR3 DNA reads as TGTGCCAGCAGCGAGAATAGGGGAGAGACCCAGTACTTC.

The CDR3 reads CASSFAGDNTEAFF. The CDR3, as DNA: TGTGCCAGCAGCTTTGCCGGGGATAACACTGAAGCTTTCTTT. The chain is built from TRBV7-2 and TRBJ1-1, with D unresolved. V gave up 3 bases and J gave up 2 bases, with 10 bases separating them. The CDR3 is 14 residues long. CDR1 and CDR2 (germline): SGHTA, FQGNSA.

This clone occurred once. J is TRBJ2-2 and V is TRBV5-1, with D unclear. The CDR3 spans 15 residues. Trimming removed 6 bases from V and 0 bases from J, with 12 bases in between. Germline lookup yields CDR1 SGHRS and CDR2 YFSETQ. The CDR3 sequence is CASNEATPNTGELFF. CDR3 nucleotides: TGCGCCAGCAACGAGGCGACCCCGAACACCGGGGAGCTGTTTTTT.

This clone was detected only a few times. V is TRBV2 and J is TRBJ1-5; 9 bases match TRBD1. This CDR3 comprises 15 residues. Germline CDR1 reads SNHLY; CDR2 reads FYNNEI. V lost 4 bases to trimming and J lost 7 bases; unmatched junction nucleotides: 8. CDR3 in DNA: TGTGCCAGCAGTGTAGGGACAGGGTTTCGGCAGCCCCAGCATTTT. The encoded protein is CASSVGTGFRQPQHF.

CDR3 sequence: CASRAQGAISYNEQFF. The CDR3 region has the DNA TGTGCCAGCAGAGCGCAGGGGGCGATCTCCTACAATGAGCAGTTCTTC. The rearrangement uses TRBV7-9 and TRBJ2-1, with 8 bases lining up with TRBD1. Germline values: CDR1 SEHNR, CDR2 FQNEAQ (reference sequence). V shed 6 bases and J 0 bases; nucleotides not matched to a gene: 7. The CDR3 spans 16 residues.

The chain is built from TRBV2 and TRBJ1-1; D is perhaps TRBD1 (6 bases). The CDR3 covers 12 residues. Germline loops: CDR1 SNHLY, CDR2 FYNNEI. V lost 1 base to trimming and J lost 11 bases, with 11 bases between them. The CDR3 region is CASSEGGGRAFF. CDR3 coding DNA: TGTGCCAGCAGTGAAGGGGGGGGGCGGGCTTTCTTT.

The CDR3 is CASKRGYYGYTF. The DNA of the CDR3 is TGTGCCAGCAAGCGGGGATACTATGGCTACACCTTC. The rearrangement uses TRBV6-5 and TRBJ1-2; unclear D gene. This CDR3 spans 12 amino acids. V lost 7 bases, J lost 3 bases, and 9 bases lay in between. Germline CDR1 is MNHEY and CDR2 is SVGAGI.

The chain is built from TRBV5-1 and TRBJ2-7; 14 bases map to TRBD2. Trimming at V came to 4 bases and at J to 1 base, leaving 10 bases not matched to a gene. The CDR3 runs 18 residues. Germline V CDR1 and CDR2: SGHRS, YFSETQ. The CDR3 bases are TGCGCCAGCAGCCCTGGCGGGACTAGCGGGAGCGATTCCTACGAGCAGTACTTC. This codes for CASSPGGTSGSDSYEQYF. The full variable domain, in which reference TRBV5-1 and TRBJ2-7 provide the parts outside the CDR3, is KAGVTQTPRYLIKTRGQQVTLSCSPISGHRSVSWYQQTPGQGLQFLFEYFSETQRNKGNFPGRFSGRQFSNSRSEMNVSTLELGDSALYLCASSPGGTSGSDSYEQYFGPGTRLTVT.

The chain links TRBV11-3 to TRBJ2-2; D call uncertain. V shed 7 bases and J shed 4 bases, with 25 bases lying between them. This CDR3 region has 18 residues. CDR1 is SGHNT and CDR2 is YENEEA in the germline V gene. The chain's CDR3 is CASTTAKRQLPLTGELFF. CDR3 coding DNA: TGTGCCAGCACCACAGCTAAAAGGCAGTTGCCTCTCACCGGGGAGCTGTTTTTT.

The chain links TRBV7-2 to TRBJ1-2, with a tentative D call TRBD1 (5 bases). The CDR3 extends over 14 amino acids. V lost 1 base, J lost 7 bases, and 13 bases lay in between. Germline assignment: CDR1 SGHTA and CDR2 FQGNSA. The CDR3 loop is CASSLELVRGGYTF. DNA of the CDR3: TGTGCCAGCAGCTTAGAGCTTGTAAGGGGTGGCTACACCTTC.

The rearrangement joins TRBV6-6 to TRBJ2-5; 7 bases match TRBD2. The CDR3 runs 16 residues. The V segment lost 1 base and the J segment 2 bases; nucleotides outside the gene matches: 7. Germline CDR1 MNHNY, CDR2 SVGAGI (reference sequence). This chain's CDR3 is CASSYWASGEQETQYF. The CDR3 nucleotides are TGTGCCAGCAGTTACTGGGCTAGCGGAGAACAAGAGACCCAGTACTTC.

J is TRBJ1-3 and V is TRBV7-2; possible D gene TRBD1, 5 bases. This CDR3 has 16 residues. V was clipped by 1 base and J by 0 bases, with 10 bases between them. Looked up from germline, CDR1 is SGHTA and CDR2 is FQGNSA. The CDR3 spells CASSLGVGHSGNTIYF. In DNA, the CDR3 is TGTGCCAGCAGCTTAGGGGTGGGGCACTCTGGAAACACCATATATTTT.

This clone came up a few times. The chain employs TRBV7-2 and TRBJ1-1; 7 positions match TRBD1. Trimming cost V 5 bases and J 11 bases; bases outside gene matches: 8. Looked up from germline, CDR1 is SGHTA and CDR2 is FQGNSA. The length of the CDR3 is 12 residues. The DNA for the CDR3 is TGTGCCAGCAGCCCCTCCAGGGGGAGGGCTTTCTTT. Translation gives CASSPSRGRAFF.

The chain has TRBV15 and TRBJ2-4; 10 bases are shared with TRBD1. V shed 3 bases, J shed 8 bases, and the junction held 10 bases outside the gene matches. This CDR3 has 16 amino acids. CDR1 LNHNV and CDR2 YYDKDF come from the germline V gene (reference sequence). The DNA for the CDR3 is TGTGCCACCAGCAGTGCCCGGGGACAGGGGCTTGACATTCAGTACTTC. This gives the protein CATSSARGQGLDIQYF. The full variable domain, in which reference TRBV15 and TRBJ2-4 provide the parts outside the CDR3, is DAMVIQNPRYQVTQFGKPVTLSCSQTLNHNVMYWYQQKSSQAPKLLFHYYDKDFNNEADTPDNFQSRRPNTSFCFLDIRSPGLGDTAMYLCATSSARGQGLDIQYFGAGTRLSVL.

The chain links TRBV7-2 to TRBJ1-1; TRBD1 aligns across 7 bases. From germline, CDR1 is SGHTA and CDR2 FQGNSA. After removal of 5 bases from V and 8 bases from J, the junction contained 8 bases not matched to a gene. This CDR3 comprises 13 residues. Here the CDR3 reads CASSPDRVREAFF. As DNA, the CDR3 is TGTGCCAGCAGCCCTGACAGGGTCCGGGAAGCTTTCTTT.

The chain combines TRBV9 with TRBJ1-2; unclear D gene. Trimming stripped 4 bases from V and 0 bases from J, with 13 bases between. Germline CDR1 and CDR2: SGDLS and YYNGEE. The CDR3 is 15 amino acids. Written as DNA, the CDR3 is TGTGCCAGCAGCCCTAACGTTTTGGCTAACTATGGCTACACCTTC. Amino acids: CASSPNVLANYGYTF.

This chain joins TRBV15 and TRBJ1-2; 8 bases align to TRBD1. J was trimmed by 4 bases and V by 4 bases; bases with no gene match: 5. The CDR3 consists of 14 residues. The germline CDR1 and CDR2 sequences are LNHNV and YYDKDF (reference sequence). The CDR3 bases are TGTGCCACCAGCATTATGGACAGGGTCTATGGCTACACCTTC. It specifies CATSIMDRVYGYTF.